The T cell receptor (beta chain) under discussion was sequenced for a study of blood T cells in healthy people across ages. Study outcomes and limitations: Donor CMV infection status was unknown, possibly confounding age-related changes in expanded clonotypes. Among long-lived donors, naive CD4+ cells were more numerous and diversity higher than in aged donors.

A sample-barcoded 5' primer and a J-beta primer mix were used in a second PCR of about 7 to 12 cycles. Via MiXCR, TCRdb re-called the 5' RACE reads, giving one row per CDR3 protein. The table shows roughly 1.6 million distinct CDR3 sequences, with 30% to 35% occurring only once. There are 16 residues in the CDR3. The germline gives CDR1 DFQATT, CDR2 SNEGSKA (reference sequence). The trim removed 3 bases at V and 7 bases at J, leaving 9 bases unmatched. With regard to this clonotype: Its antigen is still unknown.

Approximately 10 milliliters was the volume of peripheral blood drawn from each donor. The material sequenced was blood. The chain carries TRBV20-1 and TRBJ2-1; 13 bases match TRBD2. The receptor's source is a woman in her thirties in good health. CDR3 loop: CSASTSGRAARNEQFF. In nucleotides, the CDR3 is TGCAGTGCTAGTACTAGCGGGAGGGCCGCTCGAAATGAGCAGTTCTTC.